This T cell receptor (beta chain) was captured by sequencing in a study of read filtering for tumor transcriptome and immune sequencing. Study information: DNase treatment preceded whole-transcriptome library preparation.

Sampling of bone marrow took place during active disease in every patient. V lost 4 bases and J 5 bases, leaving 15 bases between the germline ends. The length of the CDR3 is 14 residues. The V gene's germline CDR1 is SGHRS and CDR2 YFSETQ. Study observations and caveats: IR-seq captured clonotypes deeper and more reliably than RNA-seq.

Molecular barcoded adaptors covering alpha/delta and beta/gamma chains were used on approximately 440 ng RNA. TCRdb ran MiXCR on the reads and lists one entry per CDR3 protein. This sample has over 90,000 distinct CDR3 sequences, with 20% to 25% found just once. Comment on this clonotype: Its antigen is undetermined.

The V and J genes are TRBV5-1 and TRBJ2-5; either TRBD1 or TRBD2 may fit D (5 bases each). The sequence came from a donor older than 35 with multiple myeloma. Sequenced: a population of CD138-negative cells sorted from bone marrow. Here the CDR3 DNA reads TGCGCCAGCAGCCCGGGGACCGAAGGGGAGACCCAGTACTTC. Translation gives CASSPGTEGETQYF.